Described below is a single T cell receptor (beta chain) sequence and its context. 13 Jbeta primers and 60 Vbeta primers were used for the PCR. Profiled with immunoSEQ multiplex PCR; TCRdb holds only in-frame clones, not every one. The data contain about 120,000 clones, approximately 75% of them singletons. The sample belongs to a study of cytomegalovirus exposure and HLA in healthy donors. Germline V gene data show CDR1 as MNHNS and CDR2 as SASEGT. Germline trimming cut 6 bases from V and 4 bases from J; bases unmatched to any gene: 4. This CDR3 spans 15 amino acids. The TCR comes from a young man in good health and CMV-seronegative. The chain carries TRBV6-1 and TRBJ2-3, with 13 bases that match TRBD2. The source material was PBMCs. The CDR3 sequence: CASSPTSGGADTQYF. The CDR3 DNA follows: TGTGCCAGCAGCCCTACTAGCGGGGGGGCAGATACGCAGTATTTT.